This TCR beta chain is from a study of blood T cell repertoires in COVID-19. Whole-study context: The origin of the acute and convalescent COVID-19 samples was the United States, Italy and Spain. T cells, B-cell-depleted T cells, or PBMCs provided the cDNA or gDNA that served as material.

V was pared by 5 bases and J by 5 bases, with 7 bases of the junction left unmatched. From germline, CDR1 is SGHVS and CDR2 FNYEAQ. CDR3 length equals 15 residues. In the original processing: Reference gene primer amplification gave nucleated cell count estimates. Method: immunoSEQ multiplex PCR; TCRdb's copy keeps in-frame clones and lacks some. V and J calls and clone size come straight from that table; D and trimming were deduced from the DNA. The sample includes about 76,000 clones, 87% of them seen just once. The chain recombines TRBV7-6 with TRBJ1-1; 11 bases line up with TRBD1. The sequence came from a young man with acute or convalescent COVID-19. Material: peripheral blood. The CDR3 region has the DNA TGTGCCAGCAGCCTCCTTGGACAGGGGGCAACTGAAGCTTTCTTT. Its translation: CASSLLGQGATEAFF.